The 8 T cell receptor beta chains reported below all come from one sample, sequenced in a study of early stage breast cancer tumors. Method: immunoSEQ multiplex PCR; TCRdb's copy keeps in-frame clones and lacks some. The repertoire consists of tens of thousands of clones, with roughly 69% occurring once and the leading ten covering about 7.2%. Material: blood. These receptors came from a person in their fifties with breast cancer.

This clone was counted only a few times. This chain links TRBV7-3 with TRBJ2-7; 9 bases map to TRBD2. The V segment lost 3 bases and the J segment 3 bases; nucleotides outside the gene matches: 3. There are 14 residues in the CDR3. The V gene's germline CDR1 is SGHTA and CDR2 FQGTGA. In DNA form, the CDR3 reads TGTGCCAGCAGCTTGGCGGGAGGGATCTACGAGCAGTACTTC. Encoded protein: CASSLAGGIYEQYF. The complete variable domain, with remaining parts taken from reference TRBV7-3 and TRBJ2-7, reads GAGVSQTPSNKVTEKGKYVELRCDPISGHTALYWYRQSLGQGPEFLIYFQGTGAADDSGLPNDRFFAVRPEGSVSTLKIQRTERGDSAVYLCASSLAGGIYEQYFGPGTRLTVT.

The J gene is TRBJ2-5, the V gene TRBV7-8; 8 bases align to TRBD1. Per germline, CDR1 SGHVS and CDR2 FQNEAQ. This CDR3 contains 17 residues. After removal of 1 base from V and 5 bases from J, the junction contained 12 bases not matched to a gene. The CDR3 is CASSLGDRGLLSETQYF. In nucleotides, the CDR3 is TGTGCCAGCAGCTTAGGCGACAGGGGTCTACTTAGTGAGACCCAGTACTTC. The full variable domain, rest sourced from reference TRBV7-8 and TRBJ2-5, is GAGVSQSPRYKVAKRGQDVALRCDPISGHVSLFWYQQALGQGPEFLTYFQNEAQLDKSGLPSDRFFAERPEGSVSTLKIQRTQQEDSAVYLCASSLGDRGLLSETQYFGPGTRLLVL.

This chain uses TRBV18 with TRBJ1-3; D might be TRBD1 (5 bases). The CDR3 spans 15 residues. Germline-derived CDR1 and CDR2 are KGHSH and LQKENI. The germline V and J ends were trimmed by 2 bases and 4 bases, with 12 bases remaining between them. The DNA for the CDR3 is TGTGCCAGCTCACCAGGCGGGGGACCGGGAAACACCATATATTTT. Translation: CASSPGGGPGNTIYF.

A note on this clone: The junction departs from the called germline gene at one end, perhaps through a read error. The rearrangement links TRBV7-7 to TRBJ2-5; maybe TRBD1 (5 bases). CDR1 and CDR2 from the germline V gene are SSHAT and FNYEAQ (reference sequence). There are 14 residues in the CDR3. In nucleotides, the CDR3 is TGTGCTAGCAGCCCTACAGGAACTCAAGAGACCCAGTACTTC. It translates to CASSPTGTQETQYF. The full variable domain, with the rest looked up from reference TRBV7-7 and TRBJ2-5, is GAGVSQSPRYKVTKRGQDVTLRCDPISSHATLYWYQQALGQGPEFLTYFNYEAQPDKSGLPSDRFSAERPEGSISTLTIQRTEQRDSAMYRCASSPTGTQETQYFGPGTRLLVL.

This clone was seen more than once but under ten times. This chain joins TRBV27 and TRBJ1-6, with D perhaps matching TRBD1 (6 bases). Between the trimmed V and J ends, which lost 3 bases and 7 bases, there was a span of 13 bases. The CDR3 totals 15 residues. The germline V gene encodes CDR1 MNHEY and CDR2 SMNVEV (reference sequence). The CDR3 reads CASSFRGGRNSPLHF. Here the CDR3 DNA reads TGTGCCAGCAGTTTCCGGGGGGGGCGAAATTCACCCCTCCACTTT.

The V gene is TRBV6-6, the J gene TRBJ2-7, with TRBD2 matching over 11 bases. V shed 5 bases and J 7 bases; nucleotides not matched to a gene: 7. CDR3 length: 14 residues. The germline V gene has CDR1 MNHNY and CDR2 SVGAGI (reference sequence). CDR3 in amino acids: CASSPHGLAGEQYF. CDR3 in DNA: TGTGCCAGCAGTCCGCATGGACTAGCGGGTGAGCAGTACTTC.

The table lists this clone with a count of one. The CDR3 reads CAISESTENSPLHF. For the CDR3, the DNA is TGTGCCATCAGTGAATCGACTGAAAATTCACCCCTCCACTTT. This rearrangement joins TRBV10-3 to TRBJ1-6; no clear D gene. Trimming left V 3 bases short and J 7 bases short, with 10 bases between. Germline-derived CDR1 and CDR2 are ENHRY and SYGVKD. This CDR3 contains 14 residues.

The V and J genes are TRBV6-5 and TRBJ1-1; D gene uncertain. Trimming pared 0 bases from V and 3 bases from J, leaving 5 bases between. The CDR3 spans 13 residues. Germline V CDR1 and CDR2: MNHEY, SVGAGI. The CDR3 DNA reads TGTGCCAGCAGTTACTCGAGGCACACTGAAGCTTTCTTT. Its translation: CASSYSRHTEAFF.